A single sample gave rise to the 14 T cell receptor beta chains below, sequenced in a study of response to subunit inactivated influenza vaccine. TCRdb reprocessed the RT-PCR reads via MiXCR and lists one record per CDR3 protein. This table has about 540,000 distinct CDR3 sequences, around 21% appearing once. The sample was also reused in another study, on T cells expressing NK-cell markers. As that study records: cDNA encoding TCR beta was synthesized via 5'RACE template switching incorporating UMIs.

Sequenced here: CD4+ T cells sorted from PBMCs, sampled about 12 days after vaccination. The receptors come from a man between 50 and 59 years old who received an inactivated influenza vaccine.

This rearrangement joins TRBV5-8 to TRBJ2-2; D unclear. Germline values: CDR1 SGHTS, CDR2 YDEGEE. The CDR3 is made up of 16 amino acids. V was cut by 0 bases and J by 1 base, with 10 bases left in between. CDR3 bases: TGTGCCAGCAGCTTGGTGGCAGCCTTGAACACCGGGGAGCTGTTTTTT. Encoded protein: CASSLVAALNTGELFF.

This chain connects TRBV15 to TRBJ2-7, with a tentative D call TRBD2 (5 bases). The CDR3 loop spans 14 amino acids. Germline values: CDR1 LNHNV, CDR2 YYDKDF (reference sequence). V was trimmed by 0 bases and J by 1 base, leaving 7 bases between them. CDR3 amino acids: CATSRDQRSYEQYF. As DNA, the CDR3 is TGTGCCACCAGCAGAGATCAGCGGTCCTACGAGCAGTACTTC.

The sample holds a few counts of this clonotype. This chain uses TRBV7-2 with TRBJ2-5; 9 bases match TRBD2. The CDR3 length is 15 residues. The germline CDR1 and CDR2 sequences are SGHTA and FQGNSA. With 5 bases clipped from V and 7 bases from J, the junction kept 11 bases outside the gene matches. The CDR3 nucleotides read TGTGCCAGCAGCGCCCCGGGACTAGCTTCAGTGACCCAGTACTTC. Translating it yields CASSAPGLASVTQYF.

A few counts support this clonotype. The CDR3 DNA is TGTGCCAGCAGCTTAGAGTGGACAGGGGATGAGCAGTTCTTC. As protein: CASSLEWTGDEQFF. The chain combines TRBV7-8 with TRBJ2-1; 9 bases are a match to TRBD1. CDR3 length: 14 residues. Germline assignment: CDR1 SGHVS and CDR2 FQNEAQ. Germline trimming cut 1 base from V and 8 bases from J; bases unmatched to any gene: 3.

This clonotype appeared once. CDR3: CASSTRTGKRNEQFF. The CDR3 nucleotides are TGTGCCAGCAGCACCCGGACAGGGAAGCGCAATGAGCAGTTCTTC. The chain recombines TRBV7-2 with TRBJ2-1, with 8 bases aligning to TRBD1. The CDR3 is made up of 15 amino acids. Looked up from germline, CDR1 is SGHTA and CDR2 is FQGNSA. With V trimmed by 5 bases and J by 6 bases, 9 bases remained unmatched.

Comment on this clonotype: A read error is likely, as this CDR3 ends without the conserved phenylalanine or tryptophan. This sequence joins TRBV5-1 and TRBJ2-7; 7 nucleotides match TRBD1. The germline gives CDR1 SGHRS, CDR2 YFSETQ. V shed 0 bases, J shed 9 bases, and the junction held 9 bases outside the gene matches. This CDR3 spans 14 amino acids. CDR3 DNA sequence: TGCGCCAGCAGCTTGGGGAAGGGGGCTTTTGGGCAGTACTTA. Translation gives CASSLGKGAFGQYL.

V usage is TRBV29-1 and J usage is TRBJ1-1; 8 bases align to TRBD1. Trimming took 6 bases from V and 1 from J; bases not matched to a gene: 10. CDR3 length: 15 amino acids. Germline V gene lookup returns CDR1 SQVTM and CDR2 ANQGSEA. The chain's CDR3 is CSVEQGAGKNTEAFF. The DNA for the CDR3 is TGCAGCGTAGAGCAGGGGGCGGGAAAGAACACTGAAGCTTTCTTT.

The chain has TRBV6-2 or TRBV6-3 and TRBJ2-7; no firm D call. CDR1 is MNHEY, CDR2 SVGEGT, per germline. The CDR3 loop spans 13 amino acids. Trimming stripped 6 bases from V and 3 bases from J, with 12 bases between. The DNA for the CDR3 is TGTGCCAGCAGCCCCGACCCTATCTACGAGCAGTACTTC. Translated, it gives CASSPDPIYEQYF.

Of note for this clonotype: A much larger clone differs from this one at a single base, so this may be a read error. This CDR3 fails to terminate in the conserved phenylalanine or tryptophan, so it likely reflects a read error. This chain connects TRBV5-1 to TRBJ1-5, with D unresolved. The V end lost 0 bases, the J end lost 8 bases, and 15 bases lay between the germline ends. The germline V gene encodes CDR1 SGHRS and CDR2 YFSETQ. The CDR3 covers 15 residues. Here the CDR3 reads CASSLGRAASEPQHS. DNA for the CDR3: TGCGCCAGCAGCTTGGGTCGGGCAGCCTCTGAGCCCCAGCATTCT.

The chain recombines TRBV6-5 with TRBJ2-2; a possible D gene is TRBD1 (6 bases). CDR1 and CDR2 (germline): MNHEY, SVGAGI. The CDR3 length is 15 residues. The V end lost 2 bases, the J end lost 5 bases, and 12 bases lay between the germline ends. In DNA, the CDR3 is TGTGCCAGCAGTTACACAGGGAAGGGAACCGGGGAGCTGTTTTTT. This codes for CASSYTGKGTGELFF.

V usage is TRBV20-1 and J usage is TRBJ2-5; TRBD1 aligns across 7 bases. Trimming removed 0 bases from V and 1 base from J; junction bases left unmatched: 5. Germline CDR1 reads DFQATT; CDR2 reads SNEGSKA (reference sequence). This CDR3 comprises 15 residues. CDR3 in DNA: TGCAGTGCTAGAGACGGGACAGCCATCCAAGAGACCCAGTACTTC. Its translation is CSARDGTAIQETQYF.

The chain combines TRBV7-8 with TRBJ1-1; 8 bases line up with TRBD1. CDR3 length: 17 residues. Germline values: CDR1 SGHVS, CDR2 FQNEAQ. The junction had 9 bases not matched to a gene; V was cut back by 2 bases and J by 1 base. The CDR3 DNA is TGTGCCAGCAGCTTATTACAGGGGGAACTAGGGAACACTGAAGCTTTCTTT. It encodes CASSLLQGELGNTEAFF. Using reference TRBV7-8 and TRBJ1-1 for the parts outside the CDR3, the full variable domain is GAGVSQSPRYKVAKRGQDVALRCDPISGHVSLFWYQQALGQGPEFLTYFQNEAQLDKSGLPSDRFFAERPEGSVSTLKIQRTQQEDSAVYLCASSLLQGELGNTEAFFGQGTRLTVV.

J is TRBJ2-1 and V is TRBV5-1; 9 bases are a match to TRBD2. The ends lost 6 bases at V and 7 bases at J; junction bases unmatched: 8. Germline loops: CDR1 SGHRS, CDR2 YFSETQ. The CDR3 contains 14 residues. The DNA of the CDR3 is TGCGCCAGCATCGGCGGGGGGGCCGGGAATGAGCAGTTCTTC. Amino acids: CASIGGGAGNEQFF.

This clonotype was seen ten or more times. The chain recombines TRBV5-5 with TRBJ1-4; a possible D gene is TRBD1 (6 bases). Per germline, CDR1 SGHKS and CDR2 YYEKEE (reference sequence). The CDR3 is made up of 14 amino acids. V gave up 5 bases and J gave up 3 bases, with 11 bases separating them. The CDR3 loop is CASSSTGPNEKLFF. Written as DNA, the CDR3 is TGTGCCAGCAGTAGCACAGGGCCTAATGAAAAACTGTTTTTT. Combining the CDR3 with reference TRBV5-5 and TRBJ1-4 gives the whole variable domain DAGVTQSPTHLIKTRGQQVTLRCSPISGHKSVSWYQQVLGQGPQFIFQYYEKEERGRGNFPDRFSARQFPNYSSELNVNALLLGDSALYLCASSSTGPNEKLFFGSGTQLSVL.